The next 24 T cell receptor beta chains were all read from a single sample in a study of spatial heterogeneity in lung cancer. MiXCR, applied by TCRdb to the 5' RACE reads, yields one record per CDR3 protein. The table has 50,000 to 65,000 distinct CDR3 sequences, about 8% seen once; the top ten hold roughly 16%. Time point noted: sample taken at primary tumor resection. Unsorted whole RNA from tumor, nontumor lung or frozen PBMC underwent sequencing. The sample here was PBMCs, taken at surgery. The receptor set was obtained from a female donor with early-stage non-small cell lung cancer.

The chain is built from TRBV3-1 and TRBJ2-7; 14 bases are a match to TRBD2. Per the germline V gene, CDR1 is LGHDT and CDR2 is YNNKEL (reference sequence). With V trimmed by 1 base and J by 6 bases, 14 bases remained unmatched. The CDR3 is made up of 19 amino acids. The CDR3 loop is CASSQVLNWGLAGDREQYF. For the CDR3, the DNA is TGTGCCAGCAGCCAAGTTTTAAACTGGGGACTAGCGGGAGATCGCGAGCAGTACTTC.

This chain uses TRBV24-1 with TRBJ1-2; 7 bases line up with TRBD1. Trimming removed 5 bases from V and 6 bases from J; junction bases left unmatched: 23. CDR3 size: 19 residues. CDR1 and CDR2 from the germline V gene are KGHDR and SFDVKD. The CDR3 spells CATSAIGEAGGDMGDGYTF. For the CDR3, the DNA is TGTGCCACCAGTGCCATCGGGGAGGCAGGGGGAGATATGGGCGATGGCTACACCTTC.

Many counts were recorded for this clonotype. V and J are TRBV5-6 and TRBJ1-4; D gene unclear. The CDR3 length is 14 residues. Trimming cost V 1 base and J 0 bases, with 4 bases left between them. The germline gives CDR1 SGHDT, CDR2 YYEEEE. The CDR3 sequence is CASSLIATNEKLFF. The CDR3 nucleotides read TGTGCCAGCAGCTTGATTGCAACTAATGAAAAACTGTTTTTT.

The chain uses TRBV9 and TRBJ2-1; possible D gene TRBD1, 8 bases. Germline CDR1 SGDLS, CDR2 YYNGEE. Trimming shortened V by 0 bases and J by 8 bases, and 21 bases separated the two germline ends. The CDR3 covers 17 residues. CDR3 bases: TGTGCCAGCAGCGTAGGAGCGGGGTCAGGGGGCTGGTATGAGCAGTTCTTC. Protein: CASSVGAGSGGWYEQFF.

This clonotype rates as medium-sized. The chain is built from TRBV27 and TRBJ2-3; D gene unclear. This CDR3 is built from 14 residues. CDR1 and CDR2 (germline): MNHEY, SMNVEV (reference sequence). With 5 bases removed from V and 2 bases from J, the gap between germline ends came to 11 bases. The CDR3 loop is CASSPLGTTDTQYF. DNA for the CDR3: TGTGCCAGCAGTCCCCTCGGCACCACAGATACGCAGTATTTT.

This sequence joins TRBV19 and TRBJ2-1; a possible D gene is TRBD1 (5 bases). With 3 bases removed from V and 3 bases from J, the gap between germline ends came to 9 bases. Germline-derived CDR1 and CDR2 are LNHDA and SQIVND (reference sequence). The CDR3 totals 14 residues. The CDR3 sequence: CASSMVTDYNEQFF. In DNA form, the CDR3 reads TGTGCCAGTAGTATGGTGACAGACTACAATGAGCAGTTCTTC.

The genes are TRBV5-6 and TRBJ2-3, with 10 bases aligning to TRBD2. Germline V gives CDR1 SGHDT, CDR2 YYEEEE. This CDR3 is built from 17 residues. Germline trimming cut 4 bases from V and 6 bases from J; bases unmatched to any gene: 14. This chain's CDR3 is CASSPGLAALPSDTQYF. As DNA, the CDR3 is TGTGCCAGCAGCCCTGGACTAGCGGCACTCCCGAGCGATACGCAGTATTTT.

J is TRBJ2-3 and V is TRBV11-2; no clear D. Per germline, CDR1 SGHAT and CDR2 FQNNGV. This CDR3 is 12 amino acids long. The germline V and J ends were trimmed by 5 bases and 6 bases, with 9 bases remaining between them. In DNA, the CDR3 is TGTGCCAGCAGCCCCGCTCCCGATACGCAGTATTTT. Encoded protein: CASSPAPDTQYF.

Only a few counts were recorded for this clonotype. The CDR3, as DNA: TGTGCCAGCAGTTTGGGAAGCGGGAGGGTGAACTACGAGCAGTACTTC. This translates into CASSLGSGRVNYEQYF. The chain uses TRBV12-3 or TRBV12-4 and TRBJ2-7, with 10 bases fitting TRBD2. Trimming cost V 3 bases and J 3 bases; bases outside gene matches: 8. CDR3 length: 16 residues.

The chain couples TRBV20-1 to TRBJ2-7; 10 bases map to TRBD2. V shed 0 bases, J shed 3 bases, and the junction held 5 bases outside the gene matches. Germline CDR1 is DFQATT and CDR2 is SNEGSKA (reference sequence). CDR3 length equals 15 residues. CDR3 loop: CSARDLAGVGYEQYF. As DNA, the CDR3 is TGCAGTGCTAGAGACCTAGCGGGAGTAGGCTACGAGCAGTACTTC.

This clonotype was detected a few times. DNA for the CDR3: TGTGCCAGCAGCCAATCCCCGGGGGATGATTCACCCCTCCACTTT. Residues: CASSQSPGDDSPLHF. This chain joins TRBV4-2 and TRBJ1-6; TRBD1 is a possible D gene (5 bases). V was trimmed by 2 bases and J by 8 bases, leaving 13 bases between them. The germline gives CDR1 LGHNA, CDR2 YNFKEQ. This CDR3 region has 15 residues.

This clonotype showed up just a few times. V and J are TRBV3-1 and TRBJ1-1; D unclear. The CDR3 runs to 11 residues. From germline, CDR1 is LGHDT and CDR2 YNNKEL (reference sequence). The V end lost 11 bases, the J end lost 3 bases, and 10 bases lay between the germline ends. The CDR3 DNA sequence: TGTGCCTCAACCGATGACACTGAAGCTTTCTTT. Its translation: CASTDDTEAFF.

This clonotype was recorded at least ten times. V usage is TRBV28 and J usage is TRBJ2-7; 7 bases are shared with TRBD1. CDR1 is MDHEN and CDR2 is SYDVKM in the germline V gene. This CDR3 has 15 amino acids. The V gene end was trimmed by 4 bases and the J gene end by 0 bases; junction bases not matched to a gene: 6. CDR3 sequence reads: CASSSGQPHSYEQYV. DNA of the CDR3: TGTGCCAGCAGTTCGGGACAGCCCCACTCCTACGAGCAGTACGTC.

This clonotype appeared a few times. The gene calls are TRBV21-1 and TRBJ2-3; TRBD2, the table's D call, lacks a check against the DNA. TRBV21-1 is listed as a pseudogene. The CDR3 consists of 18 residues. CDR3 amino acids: CASSKGGATSGGEDTQYF. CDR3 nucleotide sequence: TGTGCCAGCAGCAAAGGAGGGGCGACTAGCGGGGGGGAAGATACGCAGTATTTT.

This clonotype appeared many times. This CDR3 is CASSVASKETQYF. The CDR3, as DNA: TGTGCCAGCAGCGTGGCTAGCAAGGAGACCCAGTACTTC. The chain links TRBV9 to TRBJ2-5, with D possibly being TRBD2 (5 bases). The ends were cut back, 2 bases at V and 5 bases at J, with 10 bases in the middle. This CDR3 comprises 13 residues. Germline V lookup: CDR1 SGDLS, CDR2 YYNGEE. The full variable domain, with the rest looked up from reference TRBV9 and TRBJ2-5, is DSGVTQTPKHLITATGQRVTLRCSPRSGDLSVYWYQQSLDQGLQFLIQYYNGEERAKGNILERFSAQQFPDLHSELNLSSLELGDSALYFCASSVASKETQYFGPGTRLLVL.

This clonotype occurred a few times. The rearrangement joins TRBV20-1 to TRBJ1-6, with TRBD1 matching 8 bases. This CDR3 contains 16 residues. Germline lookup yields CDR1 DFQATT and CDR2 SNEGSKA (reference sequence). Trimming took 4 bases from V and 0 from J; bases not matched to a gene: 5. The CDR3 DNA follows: TGCAGTGCTACCAGACAGGGGAGCTCCTATAATTCACCCCTCCACTTT. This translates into CSATRQGSSYNSPLHF.

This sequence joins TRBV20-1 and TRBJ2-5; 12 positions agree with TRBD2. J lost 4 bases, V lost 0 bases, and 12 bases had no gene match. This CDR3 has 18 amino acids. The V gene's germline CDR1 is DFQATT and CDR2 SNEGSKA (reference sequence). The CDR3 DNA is TGCAGTGCTAGAGAGTGGGCTAGCGGGGGGGGCTCAGGAGAGACCCAGTACTTC. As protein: CSAREWASGGGSGETQYF.

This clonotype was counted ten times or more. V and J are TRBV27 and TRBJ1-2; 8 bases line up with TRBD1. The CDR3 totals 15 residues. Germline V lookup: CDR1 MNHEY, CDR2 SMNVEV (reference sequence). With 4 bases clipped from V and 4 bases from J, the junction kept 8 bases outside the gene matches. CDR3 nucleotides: TGTGCCAGCAGTTCCATAGGACAGGGAAGCTATGGCTACACCTTC. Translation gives CASSSIGQGSYGYTF.

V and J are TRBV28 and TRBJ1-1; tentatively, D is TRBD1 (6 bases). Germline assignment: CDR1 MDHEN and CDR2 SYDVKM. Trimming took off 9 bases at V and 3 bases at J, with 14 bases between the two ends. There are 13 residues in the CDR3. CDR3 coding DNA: TGTGCCAGTGCCCGGGACACCTACACTGAAGCTTTCTTT. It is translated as CASARDTYTEAFF.

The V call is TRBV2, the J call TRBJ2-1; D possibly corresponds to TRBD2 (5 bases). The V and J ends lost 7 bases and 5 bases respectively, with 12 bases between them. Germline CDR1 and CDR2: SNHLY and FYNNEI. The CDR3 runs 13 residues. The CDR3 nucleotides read TGTGCCAGCAAAGCGAGGGCCCACAATGAGCAGTTCTTC. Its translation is CASKARAHNEQFF.

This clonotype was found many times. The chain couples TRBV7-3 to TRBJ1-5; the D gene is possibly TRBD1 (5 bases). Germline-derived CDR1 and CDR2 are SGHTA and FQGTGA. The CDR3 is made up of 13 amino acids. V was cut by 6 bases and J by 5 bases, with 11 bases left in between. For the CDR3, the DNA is TGTGCCAGCAGTTTCGACAGTGATCAGCCCCAGCATTTT. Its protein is CASSFDSDQPQHF.

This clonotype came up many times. Here the CDR3 DNA reads TGTGCCAGCAGCCCCAACGGTGGGGGCAATCAGCCCCAGCATTTT. It specifies CASSPNGGGNQPQHF. J is TRBJ1-5 and V is TRBV7-2, with D unclear. The CDR3 has 15 amino acids. Looked up from germline, CDR1 is SGHTA and CDR2 is FQGNSA. With 5 bases removed from V and 2 bases from J, the gap between germline ends came to 13 bases.

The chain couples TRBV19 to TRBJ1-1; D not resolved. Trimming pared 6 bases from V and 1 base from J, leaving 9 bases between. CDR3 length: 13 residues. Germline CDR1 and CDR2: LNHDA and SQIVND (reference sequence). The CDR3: CASSRMGNTEAFF. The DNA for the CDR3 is TGTGCCAGTAGCCGAATGGGGAACACTGAAGCTTTCTTT.

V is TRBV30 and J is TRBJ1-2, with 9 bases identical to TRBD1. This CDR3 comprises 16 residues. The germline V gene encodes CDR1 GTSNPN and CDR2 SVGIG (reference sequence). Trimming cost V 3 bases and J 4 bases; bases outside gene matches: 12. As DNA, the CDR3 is TGTGCCTGGAGGACCCCCGGGACAGGGATCGGCTATGGCTACACCTTC. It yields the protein CAWRTPGTGIGYGYTF.